A single sample is the source of the 2 T cell receptor beta chains below, sequenced in a study of blood T cell repertoires in COVID-19. TCRdb's copy holds only in-frame clones and misses some; the assay was immunoSEQ multiplex PCR. The profile shows roughly 73,000 clones, 85% to 90% of them singletons. Sample: peripheral blood. The receptor source for this set is a man aged 70 or older with active COVID-19.

This clone was picked up a small number of times. V is TRBV7-2 and J is TRBJ1-3; a weak D match, TRBD1 (6 bases). Trimming removed 2 bases from V and 4 bases from J, with 12 bases in between. This CDR3 is built from 15 residues. In germline, CDR1 is SGHTA, CDR2 FQGNSA. CDR3 in DNA: TGTGCCAGCAGCTTATCCACAGGGTCGGGAAACACCATATATTTT. Translated: CASSLSTGSGNTIYF.

The chain carries TRBV30 and TRBJ1-1, with D maybe TRBD1 (6 bases). CDR1 and CDR2 (germline): GTSNPN, SVGIG (reference sequence). The length of the CDR3 is 12 residues. V gave up 0 bases and J gave up 7 bases, with 9 bases separating them. CDR3 DNA: TGTGCCTGGAGTGTACAGGGTGGTGAAGCTTTCTTT. This gives the protein CAWSVQGGEAFF.